The clone carrying this T cell receptor (beta chain) appeared once. This sample is drawn from a study of blood T cell repertoires in COVID-19. TCRdb keeps only in-frame clones here, not all; method: immunoSEQ multiplex PCR. The sample has fewer than 400,000 clones, roughly 89% seen once. The germline CDR1 and CDR2 sequences are SEHNR and FQNEAQ (reference sequence). This CDR3 contains 14 residues. Trimming left V 4 bases short and J 5 bases short, with 14 bases between. The sample was PBMCs or T cells enriched from blood (not recorded which). The TCR sequence derives from a man aged 60-69 years who had recovered from COVID-19. The genes are TRBV7-9 and TRBJ2-5, with a tentative D call TRBD2 (6 bases). This chain's CDR3 is CASSYGGSAETQYF. The CDR3 bases are TGTGCCAGCAGCTATGGGGGGAGCGCTGAGACCCAGTACTTC.